The clone carrying this T cell receptor beta chain has more than one count but fewer than ten. V shed 5 bases, J shed 6 bases, and the junction held 9 bases outside the gene matches. This CDR3 contains 14 residues. The V gene's germline CDR1 is SEHNR and CDR2 FQNEAQ (reference sequence). A universal primer site was incorporated via template switching, and the cDNA contained unique molecular identifiers. Each CDR3 protein gets one entry after TCRdb re-called the 5' RACE reads with MiXCR. The sample carries hundreds of thousands of distinct CDR3 sequences, around 8.8% recorded once. This specimen comes from a study of identical twins. The sample was also reused in another study, on yellow fever vaccine responses in identical twins.

The sequence came from a woman between 18 and 29 years old in good health. What was sequenced was memory (CD45RO+) T cells sorted from blood. V usage is TRBV7-9 and J usage is TRBJ1-2, with 7 bases lining up with TRBD1. The CDR3 DNA reads TGTGCCAGCAGCCCAGGGGGGGAACTCAATGGCTACACCTTC. Amino acid sequence: CASSPGGELNGYTF.